Below are 3 T cell receptor beta chains sequenced from a single sample in a study of blood T cells in healthy people across ages (dated by TCRdb to the mid-2010s). Library construction relied on 5' RACE. Sequenced using an Illumina HiSeq 2500. A second PCR of about 6 to 12 cycles was run with a J-beta primer mix and a sample-barcoded 5' primer. TCRdb's own reprocessing of the public reads used fastp at Q25 and MiXCR and kept productive beta chains. All rows with the same CDR3 protein become a single entry with the most common DNA and genes. This sample is represented by roughly 1,700,000 distinct CDR3 sequences; 28% of them were singletons. The top ten clonotypes cover roughly 8% of the sample. The sample consisted of blood. The receptors were gathered from a woman aged 25-40 years in good health.

This chain joins TRBV10-3 and TRBJ1-1; 7 positions agree with TRBD1. This CDR3 spans 16 amino acids. J lost 0 bases, V lost 0 bases, and 4 bases had no gene match. From germline, CDR1 is ENHRY and CDR2 SYGVKD. For the CDR3, the DNA is TGTGCCATCAGTGAGTCGGGACAGATAATGAACACTGAAGCTTTCTTT. It codes for CAISESGQIMNTEAFF.

CDR3 protein: CASSYWQGMPDTQYF. CDR3 coding DNA: TGTGCCAGCAGTTACTGGCAGGGTATGCCAGATACGCAGTATTTT. The V and J genes are TRBV6-6 and TRBJ2-3; a possible D gene is TRBD1 (5 bases). V lost 1 base, J lost 4 bases, and 12 bases lay in between. The CDR3 sequence is 15 residues long. Germline CDR1 is MNHNY and CDR2 is SVGAGI (reference sequence).

This clonotype was seen repeatedly, ten times or more. The gene calls are TRBV7-4 and TRBJ2-7; 8 nucleotides match TRBD2. This CDR3 contains 17 residues. Trimming took 2 bases from V and 5 from J; bases not matched to a gene: 14. The germline V gene encodes CDR1 SGHVT and CDR2 SQSDAQ. The CDR3 region has the DNA TGTGCCAGCAGCTTATCAGTAGTGGCGGGAGGTTTACACGAGCAGTACTTC. It codes for CASSLSVVAGGLHEQYF.